The 13 T cell receptor beta chains below all came from one sample that was sequenced in a study of T-cell memory formation after mild COVID-19. TCRdb re-called the 5' RACE reads with MiXCR, one entry per CDR3 protein. The sample yields about 60,000 distinct CDR3 sequences, 12% seen once. Sequencing used PBMCs or a T cell subset sorted from them (not recorded which). The receptor set was obtained from a man aged 18 to 30 who had mild COVID-19 (a few samples of this study predate the infection). Cell type and time point are not known.

This clonotype was counted between two and nine times. J is TRBJ2-4 and V is TRBV20-1, with D perhaps TRBD2 (6 bases). This CDR3 spans 13 amino acids. Trimming left V 4 bases short and J 7 bases short, with 14 bases between. Germline loops: CDR1 DFQATT, CDR2 SNEGSKA (reference sequence). In nucleotides, the CDR3 is TGCAGTGCTAATCGGGGGATGATGAACATTCAGTACTTC. Protein product: CSANRGMMNIQYF.

V and J are TRBV4-3 and TRBJ1-2; D gene ambiguous. The CDR3 runs to 13 residues. The germline V gene encodes CDR1 LGHNA and CDR2 YSLEER. V lost 4 bases, J lost 7 bases, and 13 bases lay in between. The CDR3 nucleotides read TGCGCCAGCAGCCCGACCGTTGCTGGTGGCTACACCTTC. Amino acid sequence: CASSPTVAGGYTF.

The rearrangement links TRBV6-2 or TRBV6-3 to TRBJ1-5; 9 positions agree with TRBD1. Germline loops: CDR1 MNHEY, CDR2 SVGEGT. CDR3 length: 15 amino acids. J lost 4 bases, V lost 6 bases, and 7 bases had no gene match. In DNA, the CDR3 is TGTGCCAGCAGCCCCCCGGGACAGGGAAATCAGCCCCAGCATTTT. It codes for CASSPPGQGNQPQHF.

This clonotype has just a few counts. This chain connects TRBV30 to TRBJ1-6, with a possible D match to TRBD1 (6 bases). V was cut by 4 bases and J by 17 bases, with 21 bases left in between. Per germline, CDR1 GTSNPN and CDR2 SVGIG (reference sequence). This CDR3 region has 13 residues. The CDR3 DNA sequence: TGTGCCTGGACCCGGGACATGGATTCTACTGTCCACTTT. Encoded protein: CAWTRDMDSTVHF.

The chain recombines TRBV2 with TRBJ1-4; D gene unclear. This CDR3 region has 11 residues. Germline assignment: CDR1 SNHLY and CDR2 FYNNEI. The V end was cut by 4 bases, the J end by 10 bases, with 7 bases between. The CDR3 DNA reads as TGTGCCAGCAGTGTTGAGGGAAAACTGTTTTTT. It specifies CASSVEGKLFF.

The chain joins TRBV7-6 to TRBJ2-2, with D unresolved. Trimming shortened V by 3 bases and J by 1 base, and 3 bases separated the two germline ends. Per the germline V gene, CDR1 is SGHVS and CDR2 is FNYEAQ. This CDR3 is built from 13 residues. The CDR3 region is CASSLRNTGELFF. The CDR3 DNA follows: TGTGCCAGCAGCTTGAGGAACACCGGGGAGCTGTTTTTT. The complete variable domain, with remaining parts taken from reference TRBV7-6 and TRBJ2-2, reads GAGVSQSPRYKVTKRGQDVALRCDPISGHVSLYWYRQALGQGPEFLTYFNYEAQQDKSGLPNDRFSAERPEGSISTLTIQRTEQRDSAMYRCASSLRNTGELFFGEGSRLTVL.

This clonotype was recorded a few times. The chain recombines TRBV7-8 with TRBJ1-5, with D possibly matching TRBD1 (5 bases). The CDR3 has 14 residues. Per germline, CDR1 SGHVS and CDR2 FQNEAQ. V was shortened by 5 bases and J by 4 bases, with 12 bases between the two germline ends. CDR3 in amino acids: CASSRDSPNQPQHF. Here the CDR3 DNA reads TGTGCCAGCAGCCGGGACTCTCCTAATCAGCCCCAGCATTTT.

The V and J genes are TRBV9 and TRBJ1-6, with TRBD1 as a possible D gene (6 bases). With 4 bases removed from V and 7 bases from J, the gap between germline ends came to 15 bases. This CDR3 is built from 15 residues. In germline, CDR1 is SGDLS, CDR2 YYNGEE. This CDR3 is CASSPRGGGNSPLHF. Written as DNA, the CDR3 is TGTGCCAGCAGCCCAAGGGGGGGAGGCAATTCACCCCTCCACTTT.

The rearrangement links TRBV24-1 to TRBJ2-3, with 8 bases aligning to TRBD2. The CDR3 totals 14 residues. V trimming: 4 bases; J trimming: 4 bases; junction bases outside the gene matches: 3. The germline V gene encodes CDR1 KGHDR and CDR2 SFDVKD. The CDR3 here is CATSDGGGPDTQYF. For the CDR3, the DNA is TGTGCCACCAGTGACGGGGGGGGGCCAGATACGCAGTATTTT.

CDR3: CASSIGVGGWTGELFF. The CDR3 bases are TGTGCCAGCAGTATCGGGGTCGGCGGGTGGACCGGGGAGCTGTTTTTT. The chain is built from TRBV2 and TRBJ2-2; D might be TRBD2 (5 bases). V lost 5 bases, J lost 5 bases, and 18 bases lay in between. The CDR3 spans 16 residues. Germline V gives CDR1 SNHLY, CDR2 FYNNEI.

This clonotype was recorded many times. The J gene is TRBJ2-5, the V gene TRBV11-2; D gene unclear. This CDR3 is 16 amino acids long. Germline V gives CDR1 SGHAT, CDR2 FQNNGV. V was pared by 1 base and J by 5 bases, with 17 bases between. CDR3: CASSLAPQWLGETQYF. CDR3 DNA: TGTGCCAGCAGCTTAGCCCCCCAGTGGTTAGGGGAGACCCAGTACTTC. Together with reference TRBV11-2 and TRBJ2-5, the CDR3 gives the full variable domain: EAGVAQSPRYKIIEKRQSVAFWCNPISGHATLYWYQQILGQGPKLLIQFQNNGVVDDSQLPKDRFSAERLKGVDSTLKIQPAKLEDSAVYLCASSLAPQWLGETQYFGPGTRLLVL.

This clonotype has only a few counts. J is TRBJ2-6 and V is TRBV29-1; 9 bases are a match to TRBD1. Germline V CDR1 and CDR2: SQVTM, ANQGSEA. The CDR3 covers 16 residues. V lost 7 bases, J lost 0 bases, and 7 bases stayed unmatched. CDR3 amino acids: CSAWGQGSSGANVLTF. The CDR3 coding sequence is TGCAGCGCCTGGGGACAGGGATCCTCTGGGGCCAACGTCCTGACTTTC. The entire variable domain, with the rest obtained from reference TRBV29-1 and TRBJ2-6, is as follows: SAVISQKPSRDICQRGTSLTIQCQVDSQVTMMFWYRQQPGQSLTLIATANQGSEATYESGFVIDKFPISRPNLTFSTLTVSNMSPEDSSIYLCSAWGQGSSGANVLTFGAGSRLTVL.

This clonotype was recorded once. The chain employs TRBV25-1 and TRBJ1-3; D unresolved. This CDR3 region has 16 residues. Germline V gene data show CDR1 as MGHDK and CDR2 as SYGVNS. Trimming pared 5 bases from V and 2 bases from J, leaving 16 bases between. The CDR3 loop reads CASSRGATIAGNTIYF. The CDR3 DNA reads TGTGCCAGCAGTCGGGGAGCGACTATAGCTGGAAACACCATATATTTT.